These 31 T cell receptor beta chains came from one sample sequenced in a study of monozygotic twins with inflammatory bowel disease. TCRdb derives one entry per CDR3 protein from the 5' RACE reads, leaving out DNA. This sample's table has approximately 330,000 distinct CDR3 sequences. The sequenced sample was blood. These receptors came from a human donor with ulcerative colitis or Crohn's disease, or a healthy co-twin of an affected twin (not recorded which).

The chain recombines TRBV14 with TRBJ2-1; lacking DNA, the TRBD1 call made by TCRdb goes unchecked. The CDR3 covers 15 residues. Germline V gene sequence: CDR1 SGHDN, CDR2 FVKESK. CDR3 sequence: CASSQYRDTYNEQFF.

This sequence joins TRBV20-1 and TRBJ1-3; TCRdb proposes TRBD1, but this gene call is untestable without DNA. Germline CDR1 and CDR2: DFQATT and SNEGSKA (reference sequence). This CDR3 is built from 13 residues. The CDR3 here is CSATQGAGNTIYF.

The CDR3 spells CASSVDSEKLFF. The chain carries TRBV5-1 and TRBJ1-4. This CDR3 is built from 12 residues. In germline, CDR1 is SGHRS, CDR2 YFSETQ.

The gene calls are TRBV4-1 and TRBJ1-1; no DNA is available, so the TRBD1 call from TCRdb remains unchecked. This CDR3 is 13 amino acids long. Germline CDR1 MGHRA, CDR2 YSYEKL. The CDR3 is CASRRVLDREAFF.

CDR3 residues: CASSYQEGTEAFF. This rearrangement joins TRBV6-2 or TRBV6-3 to TRBJ1-1; TCRdb selects TRBD1, and the lack of DNA leaves this call unchecked. Per the germline V gene, CDR1 is MNHEY and CDR2 is SVGEGT. The CDR3 is 13 amino acids.

The J gene is TRBJ2-5, the V gene TRBV29-1; without DNA, the TCRdb call of TRBD2 cannot be checked. This CDR3 comprises 13 residues. Looked up from germline, CDR1 is SQVTM and CDR2 is ANQGSEA. The CDR3 loop is CSVSRAFQETQYF.

The chain carries TRBV30 and TRBJ2-7; there is no DNA to check the TCRdb D call of TRBD2. The CDR3 loop spans 14 amino acids. The germline CDR1 and CDR2 sequences are GTSNPN and SVGIG (reference sequence). CDR3 amino acids: CACSRRGTSYEQYF.

J is TRBJ2-7 and V is TRBV4-1; TCRdb proposes TRBD1, but this gene call is untestable without DNA. CDR1 and CDR2 (germline): MGHRA, YSYEKL. This CDR3 region has 14 residues. CDR3: CASSQIGGPYEQYF.

This chain connects TRBV3-1 to TRBJ1-4. Germline CDR1 and CDR2: LGHDT and YNNKEL (reference sequence). The CDR3 has 14 residues. CDR3 region: CASSQGWICEKLFF.

The CDR3 loop is CASSSRLAGSIVYEQYF. This chain links TRBV12-3 or TRBV12-4 with TRBJ2-7; the D call of TRBD2 rests on TCRdb alone, since no DNA is present to check it. The CDR3 has 17 residues.

This chain links TRBV7-2 with TRBJ2-1; the TRBD2 assignment by TCRdb is unverifiable without DNA. Germline CDR1 SGHTA, CDR2 FQGNSA. The CDR3 totals 15 residues. The CDR3 loop reads CASSPRTSGALGQFF.

This clonotype is labeled medium-sized based on frequency. The gene calls are TRBV6-4 and TRBJ2-3; lacking DNA, the TRBD2 call made by TCRdb goes unchecked. Germline CDR1 MRHNA, CDR2 SNTAGT. This CDR3 contains 14 residues. CDR3: CASSEGGHTDTQYF.

This chain uses TRBV7-2 with TRBJ1-5; the TRBD1 assignment by TCRdb is unverifiable without DNA. CDR1 SGHTA and CDR2 FQGNSA come from the germline V gene. The CDR3 extends over 14 amino acids. The CDR3 here is CASVRTASNQPQHF.

The chain employs TRBV10-3 and TRBJ2-2. This CDR3 contains 15 residues. The germline V gene has CDR1 ENHRY and CDR2 SYGVKD. CDR3 loop: CAISEEGANTGELFF.

The genes are TRBV6-1 and TRBJ1-5. CDR1 and CDR2 from the germline V gene are MNHNS and SASEGT. This CDR3 has 14 residues. CDR3 residues: CASSAGSWAQPQHF.

The chain uses TRBV4-3 and TRBJ2-2. This CDR3 has 16 amino acids. The germline CDR1 and CDR2 sequences are LGHNA and YSLEER. CDR3 sequence: CASSQEGSFGSGELFF.

The J gene is TRBJ1-2, the V gene TRBV7-2. This CDR3 has 16 residues. Germline V gene data show CDR1 as SGHTA and CDR2 as FQGNSA. The CDR3 here is CASSLVGQTQIDGYTF.

The chain joins TRBV20-1 to TRBJ1-5; TCRdb's assignment of TRBD1 cannot be checked, as there is no DNA. The germline gives CDR1 DFQATT, CDR2 SNEGSKA (reference sequence). The length of the CDR3 is 15 residues. CDR3 residues: CSAREIGGADQPQHF.

The rearrangement joins TRBV12-3 or TRBV12-4 to TRBJ1-1; TCRdb picks TRBD1, but there is no DNA to check that call. The CDR3 spans 15 residues. The chain's CDR3 is CASSNRQTTNTEAFF.

The rearrangement joins TRBV4-2 to TRBJ2-1; TCRdb outputs TRBD2, but without DNA this stays unchecked. The CDR3 extends over 16 amino acids. From germline, CDR1 is LGHNA and CDR2 YNFKEQ. The CDR3 region is CASSVQGTSGYNEQFF.

V is TRBV15 and J is TRBJ1-1; TCRdb indicates TRBD1, and absent DNA this call remains unverified. Germline V gene lookup returns CDR1 LNHNV and CDR2 YYDKDF (reference sequence). This CDR3 contains 15 residues. CDR3 sequence: CATSRDWAGNTEAFF. The whole variable domain, filled in from reference TRBV15 and TRBJ1-1, reads DAMVIQNPRYQVTQFGKPVTLSCSQTLNHNVMYWYQQKSSQAPKLLFHYYDKDFNNEADTPDNFQSRRPNTSFCFLDIRSPGLGDTAMYLCATSRDWAGNTEAFFGQGTRLTVV.

This chain links TRBV12-3 or TRBV12-4 with TRBJ1-1; the D call of TRBD1 rests on TCRdb alone, since no DNA is present to check it. This CDR3 region has 12 residues. CDR3 region: CASSPGFAEAFF.

J is TRBJ2-1 and V is TRBV12-3 or TRBV12-4; TCRdb's D call of TRBD2 is untestable without DNA. The CDR3 is made up of 15 amino acids. CDR3 region: CASSGYAGGSNEQFF.

The chain joins TRBV6-2 or TRBV6-3 to TRBJ2-5; lacking DNA, the TRBD2 call made by TCRdb goes unchecked. The germline gives CDR1 MNHEY, CDR2 SVGEGT. The CDR3 sequence is 15 residues long. The CDR3 is CASSSVLRVVETQYF.

This chain uses TRBV7-9 with TRBJ1-6. This CDR3 has 16 residues. Germline-derived CDR1 and CDR2 are SEHNR and FQNEAQ (reference sequence). The CDR3 reads CASSPPTVSMNSPLHF.

This rearrangement joins TRBV18 to TRBJ2-7; as DNA is missing, the TRBD1 call by TCRdb cannot be tested. The CDR3 loop spans 14 amino acids. Germline assignment: CDR1 KGHSH and CDR2 LQKENI. The CDR3 sequence: CASSPGEYSYEQYF.

The CDR3 sequence: CASSIPRNSRNTEAFF. V and J are TRBV19 and TRBJ1-1. The CDR3 contains 16 residues. Germline-derived CDR1 and CDR2 are LNHDA and SQIVND (reference sequence).

The chain combines TRBV2 with TRBJ2-7. The CDR3 is made up of 11 amino acids. In germline, CDR1 is SNHLY, CDR2 FYNNEI. CDR3 residues: CASSESVDQYF. Filled out from reference TRBV2 and TRBJ2-7, the complete variable domain reads EPEVTQTPSHQVTQMGQEVILRCVPISNHLYFYWYRQILGQKVEFLVSFYNNEISEKSEIFDDQFSVERPDGSNFTLKIRSTKLEDSAMYFCASSESVDQYFGPGTRLTVT.

The gene calls are TRBV5-8 and TRBJ1-2; without DNA, the TCRdb call of TRBD1 cannot be checked. CDR3 length equals 14 residues. Germline V gene lookup returns CDR1 SGHTS and CDR2 YDEGEE. CDR3 sequence: CASSRGQGEGGYTF.

The chain uses TRBV28 and TRBJ1-1; TCRdb proposes TRBD1, but this gene call is untestable without DNA. The V gene's germline CDR1 is MDHEN and CDR2 SYDVKM. The CDR3 has 12 amino acids. This CDR3 is CASSSGTDEAFF.

This chain joins TRBV2 and TRBJ2-1; TCRdb reports TRBD2, a call that lacks DNA to check it against. This CDR3 spans 14 amino acids. Germline lookup yields CDR1 SNHLY and CDR2 FYNNEI. The CDR3 reads CASSVSSPRNEQFF. Full variable domain (remainder filled in from reference TRBV2 and TRBJ2-1): EPEVTQTPSHQVTQMGQEVILRCVPISNHLYFYWYRQILGQKVEFLVSFYNNEISEKSEIFDDQFSVERPDGSNFTLKIRSTKLEDSAMYFCASSVSSPRNEQFFGPGTRLTVL.